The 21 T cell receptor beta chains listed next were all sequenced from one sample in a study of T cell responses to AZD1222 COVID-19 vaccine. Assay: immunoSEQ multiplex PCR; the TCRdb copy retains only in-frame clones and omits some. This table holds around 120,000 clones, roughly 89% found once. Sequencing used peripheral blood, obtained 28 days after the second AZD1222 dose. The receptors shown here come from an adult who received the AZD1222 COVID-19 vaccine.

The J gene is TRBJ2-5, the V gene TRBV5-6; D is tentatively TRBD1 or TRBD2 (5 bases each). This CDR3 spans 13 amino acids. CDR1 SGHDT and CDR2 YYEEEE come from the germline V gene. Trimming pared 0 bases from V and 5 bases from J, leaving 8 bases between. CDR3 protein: CASSLGGRETQYF. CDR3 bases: TGTGCCAGCAGCTTGGGGGGACGGGAGACCCAGTACTTC. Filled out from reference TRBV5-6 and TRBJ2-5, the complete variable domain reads DAGVTQSPTHLIKTRGQQVTLRCSPKSGHDTVSWYQQALGQGPQFIFQYYEEEERQRGNFPDRFSGHQFPNYSSELNVNALLLGDSALYLCASSLGGRETQYFGPGTRLLVL.

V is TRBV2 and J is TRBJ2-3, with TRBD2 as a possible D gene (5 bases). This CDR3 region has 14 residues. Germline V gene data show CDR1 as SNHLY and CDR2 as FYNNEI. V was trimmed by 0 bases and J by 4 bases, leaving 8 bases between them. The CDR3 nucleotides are TGTGCCAGCAGTGAAGCGCTAGCATCAGATACGCAGTATTTT. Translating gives CASSEALASDTQYF.

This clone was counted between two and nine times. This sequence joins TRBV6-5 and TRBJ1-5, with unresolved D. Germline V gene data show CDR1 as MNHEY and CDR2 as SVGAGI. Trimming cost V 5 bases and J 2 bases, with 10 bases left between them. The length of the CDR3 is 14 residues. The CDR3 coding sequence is TGTGCCAGCAGTAGAGAGGGAGGCAATCAGCCCCAGCATTTT. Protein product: CASSREGGNQPQHF.

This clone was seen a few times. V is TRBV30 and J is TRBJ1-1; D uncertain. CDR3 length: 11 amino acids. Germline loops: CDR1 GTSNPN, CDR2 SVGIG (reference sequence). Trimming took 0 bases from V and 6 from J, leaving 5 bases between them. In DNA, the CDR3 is TGTGCCTGGAGTGTAAGTGCTGAAGCTTTCTTT. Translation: CAWSVSAEAFF.

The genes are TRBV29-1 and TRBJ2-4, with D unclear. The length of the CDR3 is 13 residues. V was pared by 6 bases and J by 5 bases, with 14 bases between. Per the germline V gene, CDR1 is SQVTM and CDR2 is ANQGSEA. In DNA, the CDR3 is TGCAGCGTGAAGAGTCCAGTGGAAAACATTCAGTACTTC. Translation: CSVKSPVENIQYF.

CDR3 nucleotide sequence: TGTGCCAGCAGTTCCCTCTATCGTGGCAGACCCTCTTACGAGCAGTACTTC. Translating it yields CASSSLYRGRPSYEQYF. The V call is TRBV28, the J call TRBJ2-7, with no clear D. Germline assignment: CDR1 MDHEN and CDR2 SYDVKM. This CDR3 has 17 amino acids. V was trimmed by 4 bases and J by 4 bases, leaving 23 bases between them. Together with reference TRBV28 and TRBJ2-7, the CDR3 gives the full variable domain: DVKVTQSSRYLVKRTGEKVFLECVQDMDHENMFWYRQDPGLGLRLIYFSYDVKMKEKGDIPEGYSVSREKKERFSLILESASTNQTSMYLCASSSLYRGRPSYEQYFGPGTRLTVT.

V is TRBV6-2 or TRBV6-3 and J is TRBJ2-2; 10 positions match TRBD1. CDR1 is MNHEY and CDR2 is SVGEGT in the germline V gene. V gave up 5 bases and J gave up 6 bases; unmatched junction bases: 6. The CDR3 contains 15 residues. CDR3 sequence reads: CASSPGTGVAGELFF. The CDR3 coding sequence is TGTGCCAGCAGTCCGGGGACAGGGGTGGCCGGGGAGCTGTTTTTT.

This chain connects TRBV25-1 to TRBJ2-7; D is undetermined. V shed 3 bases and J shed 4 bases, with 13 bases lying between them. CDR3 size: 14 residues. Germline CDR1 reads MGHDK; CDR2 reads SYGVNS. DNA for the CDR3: TGTGCCAGCAGTGAGAAAGGAAACGGGTACGAGCAGTACTTC. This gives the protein CASSEKGNGYEQYF.

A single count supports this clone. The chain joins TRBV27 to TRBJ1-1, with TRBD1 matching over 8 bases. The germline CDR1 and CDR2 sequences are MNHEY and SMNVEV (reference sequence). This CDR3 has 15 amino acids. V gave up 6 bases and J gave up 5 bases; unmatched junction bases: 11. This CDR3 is CASSQRQGSITEAFF. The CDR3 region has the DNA TGTGCCAGCAGCCAGAGACAGGGGAGTATTACTGAAGCTTTCTTT.

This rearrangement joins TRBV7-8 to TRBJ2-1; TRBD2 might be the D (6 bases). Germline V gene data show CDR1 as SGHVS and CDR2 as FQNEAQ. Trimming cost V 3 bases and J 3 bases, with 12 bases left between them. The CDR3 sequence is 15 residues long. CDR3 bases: TGTGCCAGCAGCTTTGACGGGGGTAGCTACAATGAGCAGTTCTTC. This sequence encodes CASSFDGGSYNEQFF.

The CDR3 bases are TGTGCCAGCAGCTTTGACAACTATGGCTACACCTTC. It encodes CASSFDNYGYTF. The V and J genes are TRBV7-9 and TRBJ1-2; D remains ambiguous. There are 12 residues in the CDR3. Germline V CDR1 and CDR2: SEHNR, FQNEAQ (reference sequence). Trimming took off 3 bases at V and 2 bases at J, with 4 bases between the two ends.

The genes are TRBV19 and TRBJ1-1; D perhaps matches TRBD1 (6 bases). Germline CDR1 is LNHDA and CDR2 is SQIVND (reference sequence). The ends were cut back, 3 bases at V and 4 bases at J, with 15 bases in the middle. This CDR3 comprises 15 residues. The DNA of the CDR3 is TGTGCCAGTAGTATGAGTTGGGGGCGAGGCACTGAAGCTTTCTTT. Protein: CASSMSWGRGTEAFF.

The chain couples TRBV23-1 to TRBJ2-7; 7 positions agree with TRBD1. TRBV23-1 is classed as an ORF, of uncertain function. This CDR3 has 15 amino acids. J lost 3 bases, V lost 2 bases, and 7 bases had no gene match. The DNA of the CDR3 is TGCGCCAGCAGTCAAGTGGGACAGCTCAACTACGAGCAGTACTTC. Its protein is CASSQVGQLNYEQYF.

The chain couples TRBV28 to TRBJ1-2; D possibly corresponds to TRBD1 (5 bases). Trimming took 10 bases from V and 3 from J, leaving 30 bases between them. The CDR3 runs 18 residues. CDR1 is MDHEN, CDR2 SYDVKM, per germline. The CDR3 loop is CATLPLFPTQGGDYGYTF. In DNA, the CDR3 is TGTGCCACCCTACCACTATTTCCGACCCAGGGAGGTGACTATGGCTACACCTTC.

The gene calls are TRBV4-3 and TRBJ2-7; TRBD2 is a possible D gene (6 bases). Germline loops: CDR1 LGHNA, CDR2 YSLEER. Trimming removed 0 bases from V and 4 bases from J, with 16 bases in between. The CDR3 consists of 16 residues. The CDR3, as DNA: TGCGCCAGCAGCCAAGATCGGGCGGGGTCCGGGTACGAGCAGTACTTC. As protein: CASSQDRAGSGYEQYF.

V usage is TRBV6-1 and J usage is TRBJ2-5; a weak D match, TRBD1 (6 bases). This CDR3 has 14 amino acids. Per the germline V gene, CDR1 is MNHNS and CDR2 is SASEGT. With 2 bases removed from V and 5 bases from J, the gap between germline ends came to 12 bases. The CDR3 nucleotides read TGTGCCAGCAGTGAATTGGACAGCCAGGAGACCCAGTACTTC. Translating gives CASSELDSQETQYF.

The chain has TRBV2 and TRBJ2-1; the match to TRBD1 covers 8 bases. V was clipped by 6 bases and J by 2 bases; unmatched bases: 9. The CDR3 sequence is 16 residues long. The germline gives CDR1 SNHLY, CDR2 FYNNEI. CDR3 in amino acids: CASRGTGQGPYNEQFF. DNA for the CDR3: TGTGCCAGCAGGGGAACCGGACAGGGACCCTACAATGAGCAGTTCTTC.

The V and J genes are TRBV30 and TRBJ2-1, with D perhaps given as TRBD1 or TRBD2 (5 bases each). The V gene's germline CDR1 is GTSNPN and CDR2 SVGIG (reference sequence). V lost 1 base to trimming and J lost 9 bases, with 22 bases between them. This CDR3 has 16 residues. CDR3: CAWSAPGTLGLSEQFF. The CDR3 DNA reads TGTGCCTGGAGTGCGCCCGGGACCCTGGGGCTCAGTGAGCAGTTCTTC. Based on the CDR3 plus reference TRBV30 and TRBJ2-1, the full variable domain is SQTIHQWPATLVQPVGSPLSLECTVEGTSNPNLYWYRQAAGRGLQLLFYSVGIGQISSEVPQNLSASRPQDRQFILSSKKLLLSDSGFYLCAWSAPGTLGLSEQFFGPGTRLTVL.

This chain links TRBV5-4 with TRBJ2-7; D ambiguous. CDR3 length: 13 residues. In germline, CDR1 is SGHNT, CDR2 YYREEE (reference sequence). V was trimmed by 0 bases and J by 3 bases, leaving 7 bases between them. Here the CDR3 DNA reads TGTGCCAGCAGCTTGGTAGGTTACTACGAGCAGTACTTC. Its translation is CASSLVGYYEQYF.

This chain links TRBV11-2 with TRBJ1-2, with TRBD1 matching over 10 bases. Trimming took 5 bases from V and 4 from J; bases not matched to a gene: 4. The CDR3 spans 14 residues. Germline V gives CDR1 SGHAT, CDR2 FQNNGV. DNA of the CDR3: TGTGCCAGCAGCCCGGACAGGGGGGTCTATGGCTACACCTTC. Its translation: CASSPDRGVYGYTF.

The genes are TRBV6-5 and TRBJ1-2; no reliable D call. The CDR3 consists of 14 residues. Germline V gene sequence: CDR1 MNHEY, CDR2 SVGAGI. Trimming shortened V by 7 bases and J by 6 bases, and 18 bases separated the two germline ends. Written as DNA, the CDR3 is TGTGCCAGCATCGCCGGTTCTCTGGGTGATGGCTACACCTTC. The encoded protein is CASIAGSLGDGYTF.